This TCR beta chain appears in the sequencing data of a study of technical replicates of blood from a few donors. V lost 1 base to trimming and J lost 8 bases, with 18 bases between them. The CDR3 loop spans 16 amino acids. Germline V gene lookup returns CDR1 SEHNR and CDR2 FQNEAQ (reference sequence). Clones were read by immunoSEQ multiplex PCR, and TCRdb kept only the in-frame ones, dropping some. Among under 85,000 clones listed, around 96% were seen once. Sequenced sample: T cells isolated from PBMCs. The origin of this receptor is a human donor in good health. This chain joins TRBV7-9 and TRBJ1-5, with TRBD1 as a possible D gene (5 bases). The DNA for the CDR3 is TGTGCCAGCAGCTTAGGATCTACGGGGGGGTTTGAGCCCCAGCATTTT. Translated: CASSLGSTGGFEPQHF. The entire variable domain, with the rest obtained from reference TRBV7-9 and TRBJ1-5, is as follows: DTGVSQNPRHKITKRGQNVTFRCDPISEHNRLYWYRQTLGQGPEFLTYFQNEAQLEKSRLLSDRFSAERPKGSFSTLEIQRTEQGDSAMYLCASSLGSTGGFEPQHFGDGTRLSIL.